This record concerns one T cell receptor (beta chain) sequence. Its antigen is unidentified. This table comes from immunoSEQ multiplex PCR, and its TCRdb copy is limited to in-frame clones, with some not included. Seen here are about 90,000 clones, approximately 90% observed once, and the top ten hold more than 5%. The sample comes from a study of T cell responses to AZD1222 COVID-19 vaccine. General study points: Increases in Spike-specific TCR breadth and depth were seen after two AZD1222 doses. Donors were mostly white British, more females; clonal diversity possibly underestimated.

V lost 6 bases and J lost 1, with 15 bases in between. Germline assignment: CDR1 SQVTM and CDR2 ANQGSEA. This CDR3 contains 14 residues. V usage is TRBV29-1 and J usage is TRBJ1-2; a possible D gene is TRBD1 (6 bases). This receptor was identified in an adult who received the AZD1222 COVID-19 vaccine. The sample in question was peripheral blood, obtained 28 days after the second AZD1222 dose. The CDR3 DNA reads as TGCAGCGTCACACAGGGATCCTTTAACTATGGCTACACCTTC. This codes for CSVTQGSFNYGYTF.